The next 4 T cell receptor beta chains were all read from a single sample in a study of OX40 agonist ivuxolimab in advanced cancers. The repertoire was sequenced with immunoSEQ multiplex PCR; TCRdb's copy has only in-frame clones and lacks some. The profile shows 99,000 or so clones, about four fifths of them singletons. Sequenced material: CD4+ or CD8+ T cells sorted from blood, taken in a trial of the OX40 agonist ivuxolimab. Receptors originate from an adult with an advanced solid tumor such as melanoma, head and neck, liver or kidney cancer.

This chain connects TRBV5-6 to TRBJ1-2; no clear D. This CDR3 contains 13 residues. Per the germline V gene, CDR1 is SGHDT and CDR2 is YYEEEE. Trimming cost V 0 bases and J 2 bases, with 5 bases left between them. The CDR3 DNA reads TGTGCCAGCAGCTTGGGCGGGAACTATGGCTACACCTTC. Translated, it gives CASSLGGNYGYTF.

V gene TRBV7-2 combines with J gene TRBJ2-5; D may be TRBD2 (5 bases). The germline gives CDR1 SGHTA, CDR2 FQGNSA. Trimming took off 5 bases at V and 4 bases at J, with 11 bases between the two ends. The length of the CDR3 is 13 residues. CDR3 nucleotides: TGTGCCAGCAGCCCTCGCAGCGGAGAGACCCAGTACTTC. Translated: CASSPRSGETQYF.

The chain combines TRBV6-5 with TRBJ2-7, with 7 bases lining up with TRBD1. This CDR3 has 13 amino acids. Germline lookup yields CDR1 MNHEY and CDR2 SVGAGI. The ends lost 2 bases at V and 2 bases at J; junction bases unmatched: 0. The CDR3 bases are TGTGCCAGCAGTTACAGGGGGCCCTACGAGCAGTACTTC. Its protein product is CASSYRGPYEQYF.

This chain links TRBV9 with TRBJ2-3; 10 nucleotides line up with TRBD1. CDR3 size: 15 residues. Germline V lookup: CDR1 SGDLS, CDR2 YYNGEE. With V trimmed by 6 bases and J by 5 bases, 9 bases remained unmatched. Here the CDR3 DNA reads TGTGCCAGCACTACTGGACAGGGGGAGCGAGATACGCAGTATTTT. It is translated as CASTTGQGERDTQYF.